This T cell receptor (beta chain) comes out of a study of persistence of HIV-infected CD4 T cells (dated by TCRdb to 2019 to 2021). Some background on the complete study: CMV- and HIV-1 Gag-responding CD4+ T cells were isolated from ART-treated individuals so that antigen-driven clonal expansion of HIV-1-infected cells could be examined. TCRbeta sequencing assessed the clonality of all cells in each sorted population, while proviral sequencing assessed the clonality of infected cells. Participants had been on suppressive ART for a median of roughly eight years. In the cross-participant TCR cluster analysis, fewer than 10 participants were included for CMV and about 7 participants were included for Gag. Apart from a couple of participants who underwent leukapheresis at a single time point, peripheral blood samples of up to about 180 mL were collected from participants at multiple time points.

What the treatment or condition label conveys for this sample: suppressive antiretroviral therapy. Lysates of CMV-infected fibroblasts were used at approximately 10 ug/mL for cell stimulation. Memory CD4+ T cells that did not respond, being CD40L-negative, CD69-negative and CD45RO-high, were sorted as memory populations depleted of antigen-responding cells. HIV-1-infected adults in whom suppressive ART had been started during chronic infection were enrolled as participants. Plasma HIV-1 RNA had been undetectable (below 50 copies/mL) in participants for at least 4 years. To be included, participants needed a CD4+ T cell count above 400 cells/uL and a positive CMV serology. Before stimulation, PBMCs were isolated using density centrifugation and depleted of CD8+ T cells. For roughly 17 hours, CD8-depleted PBMCs were stimulated with anti-CD28/CD49d costimulation, a CD40-blocking antibody, and enfuvirtide, which was added to prevent new infections. Cell sorting was done on a Beckman Coulter MoFlo Legacy or XDP sorter, and dead cells were excluded with propidium iodide. The QIAamp DNA Mini Kit was used for genomic DNA extraction from samples above one million cells, and the Quick-DNA Microprep Kit was used otherwise.

The paper's findings and limits, for the study overall: Only a small number of individuals took part in the study, and the range of antigens tested was limited. TCRbeta richness in CMV- and Gag-responding cells was significantly lower than in anti-CD3/anti-CD28-responding cells; CMV-responding cells had higher oligoclonality than CD3/CD28-stimulated and Gag-responding cells. Restriction of bulk TCR analyses to the rare CMV-responding cells that actually carried HIV-1 proviruses was not possible. Degenerate expanded CDR3beta sequences were enriched in antigen-responding cells, suggesting convergent selection of CD4+ responses to CMV and Gag. Within the same sorted populations, TCR oligoclonality correlated with proviral oligoclonality.

This clone was found a few times. Its antigen target is currently unknown. No much larger clone exists at a distance of one base, and base qualities are not known. According to the germline V gene, CDR1 reads SGHRS and CDR2 reads YFSETQ. Taken from cysteine to phenylalanine, the CDR3 has 15 residues. This entry keeps only the CDR3 DNA: 45 bases, framed from base 1. The junction shows trimming of 4 bases on V and 0 bases on J, plus 13 bases between the germline ends. TCRbeta repertoires were sequenced from genomic DNA with the immunoSEQ hsTCRB assay version 4 in survey mode. For TCRbeta sequencing, genomic DNA was diluted to roughly 10 ng/uL, with up to 1 ug used per sample. Under the source paper's analysis protocol: TCRbeta data were analyzed in ImmunoSeq Analyzer 3.0, with diversity computed on productive nucleotide rearrangements. The improved Chao index was used to estimate lower-bound TCR diversity, and the Gini coefficient was used to estimate clonality using the Immunarch R package. Different nucleotide rearrangements encoding the same CDR3beta amino acid sequence were counted as distinct clonotypes. Differential abundance analysis found TCRbeta sequences that were significantly enriched in antigen-responding cells compared with anti-CD3/anti-CD28-activated cells. GLIPH2 clustered TCRs by predicted peptide-MHC specificity, both within individual participants and across merged participant data sets. Not all clones reach the TCRdb copy of this immuneACCESS table, which keeps in-frame sequences only. Checked studies attribute under half of the gap to unresolved V genes and leave the rest unexplained. From that table come the V and J calls and clone size; the DNA was used to work out D and trimming. In this sample the table shows 35,000 to 40,000 clones, around 80% of which occur a single time. Clones ranked in the top ten supply roughly 1.7% of the sample.

The sequences come from CD4+ T cells sorted from PBMCs after approximately 19-hour stimulation, collected from a patient who received antiretroviral therapy. What the cell subset or site label conveys for this sample: CD40L-CD69- CD45RO-high memory CD4 T cells not responding to CMV lysate. The chain uses TRBV5-1 and TRBJ1-2; the best D guess is TRBD1, with 5 bases matching. The receptor comes from an adult man with HIV who was CMV-seropositive. The CDR3 corresponds to CASSAFAGTNYGYTF. The DNA is as follows: TGCGCCAGCAGCGCTTTTGCAGGGACTAACTATGGCTACACCTTC.